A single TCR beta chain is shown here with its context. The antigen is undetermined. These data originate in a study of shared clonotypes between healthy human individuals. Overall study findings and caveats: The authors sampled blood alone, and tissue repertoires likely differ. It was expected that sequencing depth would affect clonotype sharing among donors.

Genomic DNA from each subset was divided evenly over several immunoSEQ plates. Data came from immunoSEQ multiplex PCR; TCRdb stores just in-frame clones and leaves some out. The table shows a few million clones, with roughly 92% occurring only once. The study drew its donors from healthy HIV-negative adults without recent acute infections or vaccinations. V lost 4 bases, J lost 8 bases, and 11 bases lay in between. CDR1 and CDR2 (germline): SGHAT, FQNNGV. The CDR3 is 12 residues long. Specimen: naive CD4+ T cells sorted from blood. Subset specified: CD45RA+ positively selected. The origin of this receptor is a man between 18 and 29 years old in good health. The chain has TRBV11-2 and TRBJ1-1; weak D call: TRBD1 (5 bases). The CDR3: CASSSRTPEAFF. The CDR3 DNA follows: TGTGCCAGCAGCTCTCGGACACCAGAAGCTTTCTTT.